This TCR beta chain was captured by sequencing in a study of Graves' ophthalmopathy and Graves' hyperthyroidism. General observations from the study: Ophthalmopathy progression prediction by the model yielded a sensitivity of approximately 70% and a specificity of 72.22%.

Diagnoses were established from clinical symptoms, serum thyroxine, TRAb, thyroid ultrasound and orbital computed tomography. RNA transcripts yielded amplified TCR beta CDR3 regions. The workflow started with a first-round RT-PCR run with HTBI primers and then moved on to a second-round multiplex PCR. TCRdb re-called the multiplex PCR reads with MiXCR, one entry per CDR3 protein. The data show around 1.1 million distinct CDR3 sequences, about 35% seen once. Comment on this clonotype: Its cognate antigen is unknown.

CDR1 is DFQATT, CDR2 SNEGSKA, per germline (reference sequence). The CDR3 runs to 12 residues. Material for sequencing was peripheral blood or thyroid tissue (not recorded which). The receptor's source is an adult man with Graves' hyperthyroidism. This chain uses TRBV20-1 with TRBJ2-7; a weak D match, TRBD2 (7 bases). The CDR3, as DNA: TGCAGGGGCGGGGGCAGTTCCTACGAGCAGTACTTC. It codes for CRGGGSSYEQYF.